This TCR beta chain was captured in a study of T cell responses to AZD1222 COVID-19 vaccine (dated by TCRdb to the early 2020s). Study-level background: AZD1222 recipients with second doses at about 4 weeks or about 12 weeks were pooled, because spike-specific TCR depth and breadth did not differ between schedules. TCR sequencing covered some 240 trial participants: 200 to 220 given two doses of AZD1222 and approximately 26 given two doses of MenACWY control vaccine. Trial participants were enrolled by age into subgroups of 18-55, 56-69 and 70-plus years, and about 150, 27 and 61 TCR-sequenced participants, respectively, were included in these subgroups.

The CDR3 regions of human TCRbeta chains were analyzed by immunosequencing. The authors' pipeline ran thus. Repertoire TCRs were matched against a reference library of SARS-CoV-2-specific TCRs generated with the MIRA antigen-specificity platform. Breadth meant the fraction of unique TCRs that were SARS-CoV-2-associated, whereas depth meant the fraction of total T cells that were SARS-CoV-2-associated. Using the MIRA data, each spike-specific TCR was assigned both to the spike region to which the TCR was reactive and to a CD4 or CD8 class. Log10-transformed breadth and depth values were compared by one-way ANOVA with Sidak's multiple comparisons tests. TCRdb took over this immuneACCESS table, retaining in-frame rearrangements with V and J assigned. Such tables are incomplete; in checked studies, under half of the missing clones stem from an unresolved V gene, and the remainder is unexplained. That table gives V, J and clone size, and the DNA gave D and trimming. Within this sample are about 140,000 clones, with around 92% of them counted one time only. The top ten constitute under 2.5% of the sample.

V loses 2 bases of germline sequence and J loses 6 bases, and the interval between the two ends is 17 bases. From the germline V gene, CDR1 is SGHTA and CDR2 is FQGNSA. The CDR3, cysteine through phenylalanine, is 15 amino acids long. The DNA shown is the 45-base CDR3, in frame from base 1. Overall study outcomes, separate from this receptor: Because no day 14 peak-response samples were available, repertoires were characterized only after the peak T cell response. Participants were mostly white British and included more females than males, and it was suggested by the authors that clonal diversity may have been underestimated. Reportedly, almost half of the unique spike-specific TCRs recognized epitopes lying outside the regions that are mutated in the B.1.351 and B.1.1.7 variants. In the small 56-69-year group, the increase in depth fell short of significance, most likely because of low power. A significant rise in spike-specific TCR breadth and depth was observed after two AZD1222 doses relative to day 0 and relative to MenACWY recipients. Conclusions about previously exposed vaccinees are limited because only a handful of AZD1222 recipients were SARS-CoV-2 seropositive at baseline. The whole spike protein was spanned by vaccine-associated CD4 TCRs, and dominant responses were seen in regions 160-218 and 743-854.

Turning to this clone: Its antigen is currently not known. Base-call qualities are not available, and no considerably larger clone is one nucleotide away.

The time point label of this sample denotes: baseline before first vaccination. Samples from vaccinated people were obtained from the UK trials COV001 and COV002, which included a single-blind randomized controlled phase 2/3 trial of AZD1222 (ChAdOx1 nCoV-19) in healthy adults. For TCRbeta chain sequencing, PBMC samples were collected from trial participants at day 0 and at day 28 after the second dose. Sequenced material: peripheral blood, taken on day 0 of AZD1222 vaccination. The sequence is built from TRBV7-2 and TRBJ2-7, with a tentative D gene TRBD2 over 6 matching bases. This TCR came from an adult in good health. The CDR3 loop reads CASSLNYGGVSEQYF. The sequenced DNA is TGTGCCAGCAGCTTAAATTACGGCGGGGTTAGCGAGCAGTACTTC.